The 5 T cell receptor beta chains below come from one sample, sequenced in a study of cytomegalovirus exposure and HLA in healthy donors. Profiling relied on immunoSEQ multiplex PCR, and the TCRdb table lists in-frame clones only, not all of them. Among roughly 240,000 clones listed, approximately 87% were seen once. Sequences were obtained from PBMCs. The receptors shown here come from a man between 18 and 29 years old in good health and CMV-seronegative.

This sequence joins TRBV11-2 and TRBJ2-3; D gene ambiguous. V lost 2 bases, J lost 1 base, and 7 bases lay in between. Looked up from germline, CDR1 is SGHAT and CDR2 is FQNNGV. The CDR3 has 14 amino acids. This CDR3 is CASSLQARTDTQYF. The CDR3 DNA reads as TGTGCCAGCAGCTTACAGGCGCGCACAGATACGCAGTATTTT.

V gene TRBV28 combines with J gene TRBJ1-2; no firm D call. The germline V gene encodes CDR1 MDHEN and CDR2 SYDVKM. This CDR3 comprises 14 residues. The V end lost 6 bases, the J end lost 4 bases, and 15 bases lay between the germline ends. CDR3 nucleotides: TGTGCCAGCAGGACACCCGCGCTCTCCTATGGCTACACCTTC. Protein: CASRTPALSYGYTF.

This rearrangement joins TRBV9 to TRBJ2-5; possible D gene TRBD1, 6 bases. The CDR3 is 14 residues long. Per germline, CDR1 SGDLS and CDR2 YYNGEE. The V gene lost 4 bases and the J gene lost 4 bases, with 14 bases spanning the gap. The CDR3 DNA follows: TGTGCCAGCAGCACGCGGCCACAGGGAGAGACCCAGTACTTC. Translation: CASSTRPQGETQYF.

The genes are TRBV5-1 and TRBJ2-5; TRBD2 aligns across 8 bases. The CDR3 extends over 17 amino acids. The J segment lost 2 bases and the V segment lost 7 bases, leaving 16 bases of the junction unmatched. Germline V CDR1 and CDR2: SGHRS, YFSETQ. The CDR3 region is CASAAATAGLAQETQYF. The CDR3 nucleotides read TGCGCCAGCGCCGCCGCAACAGCTGGACTAGCACAAGAGACCCAGTACTTC.

The chain links TRBV7-2 to TRBJ2-7; the match to TRBD1 covers 12 bases. Germline CDR1 is SGHTA and CDR2 is FQGNSA. The CDR3 extends over 18 amino acids. The trim removed 1 base at V and 4 bases at J, leaving 11 bases unmatched. CDR3 sequence (DNA): TGTGCCAGCAGCTTAGTGTCAGGCGGGACAGGGGGCGCTTACGAGCAGTACTTC. It is translated as CASSLVSGGTGGAYEQYF.